This T cell receptor beta chain was sequenced in a study of shared clonotypes between healthy human individuals. Naive-designated CD8 cells lacked CD45RO, were positively enriched for CCR7, and omitted terminally differentiated effector memory CD45RA+ cells. Repertoires were generated with immunoSEQ multiplex PCR, while TCRdb's copy carries only in-frame clones and drops some. Here the sample spans some 2,000,000 clones, over 85% being singletons. Sequencing was carried out using naive CD8+ T cells sorted from blood. The origin of this receptor is a man in his late teens or twenties in good health.

CDR3 coding DNA: TGTGCCAGGTCGTACTTCGTCTCCTACGAGCAGTACTTC. Protein sequence: CARSYFVSYEQYF. The chain recombines TRBV2 with TRBJ2-7; D is unclear. Per germline, CDR1 SNHLY and CDR2 FYNNEI. The CDR3 contains 13 residues. V lost 9 bases and J lost 0, with 12 bases in between.